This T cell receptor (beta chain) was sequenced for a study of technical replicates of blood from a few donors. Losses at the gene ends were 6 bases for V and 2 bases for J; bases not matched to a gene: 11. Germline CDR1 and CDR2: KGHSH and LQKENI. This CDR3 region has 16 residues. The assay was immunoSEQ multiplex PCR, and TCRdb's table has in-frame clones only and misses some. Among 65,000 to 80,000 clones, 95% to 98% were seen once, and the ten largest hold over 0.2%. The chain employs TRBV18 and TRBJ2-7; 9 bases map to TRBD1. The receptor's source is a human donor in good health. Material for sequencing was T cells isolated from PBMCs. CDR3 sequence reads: CASSERGTGPTYEQYF. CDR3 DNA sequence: TGTGCCAGCTCCGAACGAGGGACAGGGCCTACCTACGAGCAGTACTTC. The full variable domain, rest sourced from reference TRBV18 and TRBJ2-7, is NAGVMQNPRHLVRRRGQEARLRCSPMKGHSHVYWYRQLPEEGLKFMVYLQKENIIDESGMPKERFSAEFPKEGPSILRIQQVVRGDSAAYFCASSERGTGPTYEQYFGPGTRLTVT.